This T cell receptor (beta chain) was identified in a study of blood T cells in healthy people across ages. Whole-study findings and limits: Significant beta diversity loss was already apparent by age roughly 43, declining roughly linearly.

A sample-barcoded 5' primer and a J-beta primer mix were used in a second PCR of roughly 6 to 11 cycles. Every cDNA molecule bore a tag from a template-switch adaptor containing 12 random nucleotides. TCRdb used MiXCR to reprocess the 5' RACE reads, holding one entry per CDR3 protein. The sample yields about 1.6 million distinct CDR3 sequences, roughly 30% seen once. Of note for this clonotype: Its antigen is undetermined. The germline gene is not matched at one end of the junction; a read error may be the cause.

The CDR3 sequence is 15 residues long. The germline V gene has CDR1 SGDLS and CDR2 YYNGEE. This sequence was found in a woman in her 30s in good health. The chain carries TRBV9 and TRBJ2-7, with TRBD1 matching over 9 bases. Material: blood. The CDR3: CASSPRQGDTYELYF. DNA for the CDR3: TGTGCCAGCAGCCCCCGACAGGGGGATACCTACGAGCTGTACTTC.